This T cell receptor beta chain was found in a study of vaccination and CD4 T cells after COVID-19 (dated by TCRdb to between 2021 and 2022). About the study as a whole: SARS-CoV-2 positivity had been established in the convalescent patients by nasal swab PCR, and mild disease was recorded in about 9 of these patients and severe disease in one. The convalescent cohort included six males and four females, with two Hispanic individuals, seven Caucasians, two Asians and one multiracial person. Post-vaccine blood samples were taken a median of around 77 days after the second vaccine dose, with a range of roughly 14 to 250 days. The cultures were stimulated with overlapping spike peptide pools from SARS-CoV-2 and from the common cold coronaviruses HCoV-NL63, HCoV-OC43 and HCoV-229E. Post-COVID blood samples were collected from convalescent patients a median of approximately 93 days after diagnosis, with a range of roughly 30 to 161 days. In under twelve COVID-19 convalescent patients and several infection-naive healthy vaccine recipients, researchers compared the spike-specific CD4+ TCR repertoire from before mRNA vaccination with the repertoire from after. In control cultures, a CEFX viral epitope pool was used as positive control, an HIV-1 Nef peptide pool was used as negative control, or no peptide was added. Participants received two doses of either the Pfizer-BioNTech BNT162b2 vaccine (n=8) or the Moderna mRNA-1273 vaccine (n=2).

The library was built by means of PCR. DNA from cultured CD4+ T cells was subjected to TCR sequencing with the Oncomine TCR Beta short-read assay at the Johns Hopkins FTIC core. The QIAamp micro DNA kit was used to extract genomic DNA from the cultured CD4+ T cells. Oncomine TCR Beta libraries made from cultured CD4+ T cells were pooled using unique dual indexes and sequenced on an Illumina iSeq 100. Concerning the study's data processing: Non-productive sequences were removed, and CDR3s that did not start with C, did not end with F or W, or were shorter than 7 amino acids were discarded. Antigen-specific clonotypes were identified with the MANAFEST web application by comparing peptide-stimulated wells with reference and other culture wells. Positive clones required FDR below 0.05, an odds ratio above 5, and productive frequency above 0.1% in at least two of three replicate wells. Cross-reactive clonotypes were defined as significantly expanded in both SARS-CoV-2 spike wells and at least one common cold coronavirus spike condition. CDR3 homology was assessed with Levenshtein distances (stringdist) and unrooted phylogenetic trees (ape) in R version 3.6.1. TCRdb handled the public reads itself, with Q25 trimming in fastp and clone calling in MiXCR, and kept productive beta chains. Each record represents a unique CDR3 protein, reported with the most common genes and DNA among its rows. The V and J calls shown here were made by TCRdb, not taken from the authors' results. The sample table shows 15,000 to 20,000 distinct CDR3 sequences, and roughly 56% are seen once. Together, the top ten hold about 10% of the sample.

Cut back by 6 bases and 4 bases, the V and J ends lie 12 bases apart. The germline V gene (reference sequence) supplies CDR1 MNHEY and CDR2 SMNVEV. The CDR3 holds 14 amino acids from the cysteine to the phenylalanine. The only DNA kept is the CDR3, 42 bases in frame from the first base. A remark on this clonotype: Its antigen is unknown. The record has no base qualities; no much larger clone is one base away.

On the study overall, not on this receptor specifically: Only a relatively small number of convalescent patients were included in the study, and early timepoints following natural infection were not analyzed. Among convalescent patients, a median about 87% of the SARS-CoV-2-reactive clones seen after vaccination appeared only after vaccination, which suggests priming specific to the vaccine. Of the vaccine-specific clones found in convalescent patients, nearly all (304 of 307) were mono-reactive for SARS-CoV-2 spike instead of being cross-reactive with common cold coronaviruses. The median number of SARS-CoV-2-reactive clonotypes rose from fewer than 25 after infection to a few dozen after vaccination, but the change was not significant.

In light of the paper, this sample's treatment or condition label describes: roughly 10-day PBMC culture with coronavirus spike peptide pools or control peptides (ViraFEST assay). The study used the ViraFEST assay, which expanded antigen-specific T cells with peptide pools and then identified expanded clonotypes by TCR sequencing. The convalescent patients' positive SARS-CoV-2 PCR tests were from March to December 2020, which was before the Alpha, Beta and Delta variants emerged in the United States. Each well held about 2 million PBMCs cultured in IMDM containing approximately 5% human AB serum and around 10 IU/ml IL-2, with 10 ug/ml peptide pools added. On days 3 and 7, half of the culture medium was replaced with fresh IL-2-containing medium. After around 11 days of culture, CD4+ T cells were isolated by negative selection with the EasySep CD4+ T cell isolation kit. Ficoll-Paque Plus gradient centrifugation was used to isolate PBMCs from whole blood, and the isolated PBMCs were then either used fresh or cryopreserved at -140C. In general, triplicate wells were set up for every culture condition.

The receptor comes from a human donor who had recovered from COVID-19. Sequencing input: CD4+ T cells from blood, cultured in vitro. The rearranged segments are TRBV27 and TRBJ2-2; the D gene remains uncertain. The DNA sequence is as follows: TGTGCCAGCAGCCGATCGGGCAGCACCGGGGAGCTGTTTTTT. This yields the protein CASSRSGSTGELFF.